The T cell receptor (beta chain) described here comes from a study of cytomegalovirus exposure and HLA in healthy donors. V gave up 4 bases and J gave up 3 bases, with 17 bases separating them. The CDR3 is 15 residues long. Germline-derived CDR1 and CDR2 are SGHRS and YFSETQ. PCR used 60 Vbeta primers and 13 Jbeta primers. Assay: immunoSEQ multiplex PCR; the TCRdb copy retains only in-frame clones and omits some. Of about 98,000 clones listed, 70% to 90% were seen once; the top ten hold 2.6%. The sample was PBMCs. The sequence derives from a man aged 35-49 years in good health and CMV-seronegative. The gene calls are TRBV5-1 and TRBJ2-7, with a possible D match to TRBD1 (5 bases). The CDR3 spells CASSPGRAKVYEQYF. As DNA, the CDR3 is TGCGCCAGCAGCCCCGGCAGGGCTAAAGTCTACGAGCAGTACTTC.